This T cell receptor beta chain stems from a study of human T cells and chemical hapten exposure. Study-level background: Minor pooled library volume differences mainly drove per-sample TCR yield variation.

In the library, unique molecular identifiers were attached to individual cDNA molecules. TCRdb ran MiXCR on the RACE reads and lists one entry per CDR3 protein. The sample consists of about 110,000 distinct CDR3 sequences, roughly 12% of them appearing once. Time point: pre-sensitization, week 0. As to treatment: therapeutic diphenylcyclopropenone sensitization with weekly scalp DPC. The clonotype originates from a woman aged 45 to 65 with alopecia areata. Some clones in this sample may be carry-over from other donors' samples. Source: whole blood, taken in connection with sensitization to the hapten diphenylcyclopropenone (DPC).

The chain's CDR3 is CASSPRRTDRKETQYF. The CDR3 DNA follows: TGTGCCAGCAGCCCCCGCCGGACAGACCGTAAAGAGACCCAGTACTTC. J is TRBJ2-5 and V is TRBV7-2; TRBD1 might be the D (6 bases). The ends were cut back, 5 bases at V and 3 bases at J, with 19 bases in the middle. CDR1 is SGHTA, CDR2 FQGNSA, per germline. The CDR3 extends over 16 amino acids.